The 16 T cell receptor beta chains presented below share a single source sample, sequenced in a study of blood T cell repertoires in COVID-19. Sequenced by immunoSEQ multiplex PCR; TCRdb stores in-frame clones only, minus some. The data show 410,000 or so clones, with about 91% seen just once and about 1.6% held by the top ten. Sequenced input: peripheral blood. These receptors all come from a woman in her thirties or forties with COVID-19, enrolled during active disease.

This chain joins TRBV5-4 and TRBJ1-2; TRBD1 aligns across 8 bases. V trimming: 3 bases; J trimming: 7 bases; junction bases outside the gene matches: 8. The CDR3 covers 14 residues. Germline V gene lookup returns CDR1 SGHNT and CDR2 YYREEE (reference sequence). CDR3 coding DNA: TGTGCCAGCAGCTCGACAGGGGAGGTGGCTGGCTACACCTTC. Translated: CASSSTGEVAGYTF.

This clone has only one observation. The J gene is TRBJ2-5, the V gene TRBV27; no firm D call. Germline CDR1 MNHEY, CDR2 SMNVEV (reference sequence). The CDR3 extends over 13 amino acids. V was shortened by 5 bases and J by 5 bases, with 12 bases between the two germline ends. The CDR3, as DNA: TGTGCCAGCAGTCGCACCGGGTGGGAGACCCAGTACTTC. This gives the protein CASSRTGWETQYF.

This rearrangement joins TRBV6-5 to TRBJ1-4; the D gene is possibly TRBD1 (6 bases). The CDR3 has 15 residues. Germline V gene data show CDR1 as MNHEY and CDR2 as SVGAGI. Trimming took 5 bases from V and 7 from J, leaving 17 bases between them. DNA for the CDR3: TGTGCCAGCAGTAACCCCCCGGACAGAGGTGAAAAACTGTTTTTT. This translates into CASSNPPDRGEKLFF.

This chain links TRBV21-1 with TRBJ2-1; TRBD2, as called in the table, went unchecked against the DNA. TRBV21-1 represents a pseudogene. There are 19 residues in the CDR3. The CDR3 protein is CASSPGTSGGNCSYNEQFF. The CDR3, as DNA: TGTGCCAGCAGCCCTGGGACTAGCGGGGGGAACTGCTCCTACAATGAGCAGTTCTTC.

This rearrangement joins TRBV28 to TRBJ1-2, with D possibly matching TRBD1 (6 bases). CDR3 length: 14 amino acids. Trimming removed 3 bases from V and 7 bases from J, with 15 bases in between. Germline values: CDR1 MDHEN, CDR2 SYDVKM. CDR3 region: CASSFWGGAGGYTF. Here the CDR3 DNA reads TGTGCCAGCAGTTTTTGGGGGGGGGCCGGTGGCTACACCTTC.

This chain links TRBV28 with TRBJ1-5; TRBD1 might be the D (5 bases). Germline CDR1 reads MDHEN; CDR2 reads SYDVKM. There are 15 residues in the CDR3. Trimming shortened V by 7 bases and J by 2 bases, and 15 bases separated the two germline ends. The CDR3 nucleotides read TGTGCCAGCACCTCAGGGTTTATGGGCAATCAGCCCCAGCATTTT. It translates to CASTSGFMGNQPQHF.

CDR3 nucleotides: TGTGCCAGCAGCGTAGGACAGGACAATCAGCCCCAGCATTTT. Encoded protein: CASSVGQDNQPQHF. The chain employs TRBV9 and TRBJ1-5, with D possibly TRBD1 on 6 matching bases. Germline loops: CDR1 SGDLS, CDR2 YYNGEE. The CDR3 loop spans 14 amino acids. The V end was cut by 0 bases, the J end by 3 bases, with 7 bases between. The complete variable domain, with remaining parts taken from reference TRBV9 and TRBJ1-5, reads DSGVTQTPKHLITATGQRVTLRCSPRSGDLSVYWYQQSLDQGLQFLIQYYNGEERAKGNILERFSAQQFPDLHSELNLSSLELGDSALYFCASSVGQDNQPQHFGDGTRLSIL.

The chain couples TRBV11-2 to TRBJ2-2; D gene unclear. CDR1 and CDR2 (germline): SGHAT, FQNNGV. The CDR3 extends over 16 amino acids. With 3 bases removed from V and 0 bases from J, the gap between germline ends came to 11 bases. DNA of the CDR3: TGTGCCAGCAGCTTTGGCGGCTTCGCGAACACCGGGGAGCTGTTTTTT. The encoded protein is CASSFGGFANTGELFF.

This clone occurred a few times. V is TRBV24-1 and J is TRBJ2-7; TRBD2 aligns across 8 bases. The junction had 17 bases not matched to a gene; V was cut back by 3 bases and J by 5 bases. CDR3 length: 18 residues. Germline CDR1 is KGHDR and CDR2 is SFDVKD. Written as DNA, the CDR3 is TGTGCCACCAGTGATACACCCCGGGGTAGCGGGATTATCGACGAGCAGTACTTC. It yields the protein CATSDTPRGSGIIDEQYF.

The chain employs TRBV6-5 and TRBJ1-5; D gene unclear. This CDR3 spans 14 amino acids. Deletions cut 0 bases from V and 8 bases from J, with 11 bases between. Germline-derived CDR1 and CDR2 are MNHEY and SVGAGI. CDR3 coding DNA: TGTGCCAGCAGTTACTCCTCTCTCGAGAAGCCCCAGCATTTT. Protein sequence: CASSYSSLEKPQHF.

CDR3 region: CASRQDRVGNSPLHF. The DNA of the CDR3 is TGTGCCAGCAGACAAGACAGGGTCGGTAATTCACCCCTCCACTTT. The chain links TRBV6-5 to TRBJ1-6; the match to TRBD1 covers 7 bases. CDR3 length equals 15 residues. The germline CDR1 and CDR2 sequences are MNHEY and SVGAGI. The trim removed 6 bases at V and 6 bases at J, leaving 8 bases unmatched.

Written as DNA, the CDR3 is TGTGCCAGTAGTACCTCCGCTGAGGAACTGTTTTTT. Its translation: CASSTSAEELFF. This rearrangement joins TRBV19 to TRBJ1-4, with no clear D. This CDR3 comprises 12 residues. The germline V gene encodes CDR1 LNHDA and CDR2 SQIVND (reference sequence). Trimming shortened V by 4 bases and J by 12 bases, and 12 bases separated the two germline ends. Filled out from reference TRBV19 and TRBJ1-4, the complete variable domain reads DGGITQSPKYLFRKEGQNVTLSCEQNLNHDAMYWYRQDPGQGLRLIYYSQIVNDFQKGDIAEGYSVSREKKESFPLTVTSAQKNPTAFYLCASSTSAEELFFGSGTQLSVL.

The DNA for the CDR3 is TGTGCCAGCAGCTTAGGGACTAGCGGGACAGGGGAGCAGTTCTTC. Encoded protein: CASSLGTSGTGEQFF. The V and J genes are TRBV11-3 and TRBJ2-1; 12 bases are shared with TRBD2. This CDR3 comprises 15 residues. V lost 1 base to trimming and J lost 10 bases; unmatched junction nucleotides: 5. Germline lookup yields CDR1 SGHNT and CDR2 YENEEA.

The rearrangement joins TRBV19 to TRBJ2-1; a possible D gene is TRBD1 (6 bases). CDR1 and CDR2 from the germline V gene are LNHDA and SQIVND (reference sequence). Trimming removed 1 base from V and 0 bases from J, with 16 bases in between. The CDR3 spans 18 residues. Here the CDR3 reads CASSIADGGTLSYNEQFF. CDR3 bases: TGTGCCAGTAGTATAGCTGATGGGGGCACACTCTCCTACAATGAGCAGTTCTTC.

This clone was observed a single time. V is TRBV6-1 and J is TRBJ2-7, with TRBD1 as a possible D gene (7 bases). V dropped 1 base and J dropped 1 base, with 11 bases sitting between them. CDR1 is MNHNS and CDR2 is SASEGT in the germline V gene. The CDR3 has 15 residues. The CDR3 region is CASSEEAGGSYEQYF. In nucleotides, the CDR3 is TGTGCCAGCAGTGAAGAGGCAGGGGGGTCCTACGAGCAGTACTTC.

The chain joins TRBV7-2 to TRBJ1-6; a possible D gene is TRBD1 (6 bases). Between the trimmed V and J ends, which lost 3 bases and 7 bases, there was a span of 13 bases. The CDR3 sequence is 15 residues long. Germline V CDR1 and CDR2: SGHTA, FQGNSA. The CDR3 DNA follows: TGTGCCAGCAGCTTCGGTGACAGGAGGAATTCACCCCTCCACTTT. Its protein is CASSFGDRRNSPLHF.